Presented here are 13 T cell receptor beta chains from one specimen sequenced in a study of cytomegalovirus exposure and HLA in healthy donors. With 60 Vbeta and 13 Jbeta primers, the PCR was carried out. The data were produced by immunoSEQ multiplex PCR, yet TCRdb's version contains in-frame clones alone and is incomplete. In the table there are fewer than 150,000 clones, around 77% of which are singletons. The material sequenced was PBMCs. Source of these receptors: a middle-aged man in good health and CMV-seronegative.

V usage is TRBV18 and J usage is TRBJ2-1; 9 nucleotides line up with TRBD1. The CDR3 contains 14 residues. J was trimmed by 10 bases and V by 7 bases; bases with no gene match: 11. Germline CDR1 KGHSH, CDR2 LQKENI. The CDR3 here is CASFRDRVVGEQFF. CDR3 nucleotides: TGTGCCAGCTTCCGGGACAGGGTAGTAGGAGAGCAGTTCTTC.

In DNA, the CDR3 is TGTGCCAGCAGCCCTCGACCAAACCAGGGCTACGAGCAGTACTTC. This encodes CASSPRPNQGYEQYF. This chain uses TRBV9 with TRBJ2-7; maybe TRBD1 (5 bases). The CDR3 runs to 15 residues. V dropped 4 bases and J dropped 3 bases, with 17 bases sitting between them. Looked up from germline, CDR1 is SGDLS and CDR2 is YYNGEE.

The rearrangement joins TRBV10-3 to TRBJ2-7; 8 nucleotides match TRBD2. Looked up from germline, CDR1 is ENHRY and CDR2 is SYGVKD. CDR3 length: 15 amino acids. The ends lost 6 bases at V and 2 bases at J; junction bases unmatched: 9. In DNA, the CDR3 is TGTGCCATCAGGCCGGGACTAGACCTTACCTACGAGCAGTACTTC. Protein product: CAIRPGLDLTYEQYF.

The rearrangement uses TRBV7-2 and TRBJ2-3, with TRBD2 identical over 11 bases. Germline V gives CDR1 SGHTA, CDR2 FQGNSA. The CDR3 sequence is 14 residues long. J lost 9 bases, V lost 3 bases, and 5 bases had no gene match. CDR3 protein: CASSFIAGGGTQYF. In nucleotides, the CDR3 is TGTGCCAGCAGCTTCATAGCGGGAGGGGGGACGCAGTATTTT.

The CDR3 nucleotides are TGCGCCAGCAGCCTGACAGGGATCCACGAGCAGTACTTC. Encoded protein: CASSLTGIHEQYF. The rearrangement uses TRBV10-1 and TRBJ2-7, with 7 nucleotides matching TRBD1. CDR3 length: 13 amino acids. V lost 6 bases, J lost 5 bases, and 7 bases stayed unmatched. CDR1 and CDR2 from the germline V gene are WNHNN and SYGVQD (reference sequence).

The rearrangement joins TRBV2 to TRBJ2-3; no definite D call. Deletions cut 7 bases from V and 2 bases from J, with 13 bases between. Germline V gene data show CDR1 as SNHLY and CDR2 as FYNNEI. This CDR3 spans 14 amino acids. CDR3 sequence (DNA): TGTGCCAGCATTTCGGGTGAGGACACAGATACGCAGTATTTT. Amino acids: CASISGEDTDTQYF.

J is TRBJ2-3 and V is TRBV9; 8 bases are shared with TRBD2. The CDR3 is 17 residues long. Germline trimming cut 0 bases from V and 0 bases from J; bases unmatched to any gene: 6. Germline CDR1 SGDLS, CDR2 YYNGEE. This chain's CDR3 is CASSVESSGPSTDTQYF. The CDR3 nucleotides are TGTGCCAGCAGCGTAGAATCTAGCGGGCCTAGCACAGATACGCAGTATTTT.

This chain connects TRBV28 to TRBJ2-1, with 13 bases fitting TRBD2. CDR3 length equals 16 residues. V dropped 6 bases and J dropped 3; count of bases not matched to a gene: 5. From germline, CDR1 is MDHEN and CDR2 SYDVKM. DNA for the CDR3: TGTGCCAGCAGCCCAACTAGCGGGAGGGTCTACAATGAGCAGTTCTTC. Protein sequence: CASSPTSGRVYNEQFF.

The V call is TRBV2, the J call TRBJ2-4; no definite D call. Germline CDR1 reads SNHLY; CDR2 reads FYNNEI. CDR3 length: 15 residues. V lost 4 bases and J lost 5, with 15 bases in between. CDR3 residues: CASSAELSVENIQYF. DNA for the CDR3: TGTGCCAGCAGTGCCGAGCTCTCCGTGGAAAACATTCAGTACTTC. The whole variable domain, filled in from reference TRBV2 and TRBJ2-4, reads EPEVTQTPSHQVTQMGQEVILRCVPISNHLYFYWYRQILGQKVEFLVSFYNNEISEKSEIFDDQFSVERPDGSNFTLKIRSTKLEDSAMYFCASSAELSVENIQYFGAGTRLSVL.

V is TRBV19 and J is TRBJ2-3; 8 bases agree with TRBD1. Per germline, CDR1 LNHDA and CDR2 SQIVND (reference sequence). The J segment lost 4 bases and the V segment lost 6 bases, leaving 6 bases of the junction unmatched. This CDR3 spans 14 amino acids. DNA of the CDR3: TGTGCCAGTAGGATGACAGGGGCAGCAGATACGCAGTATTTT. It codes for CASRMTGAADTQYF.

The chain combines TRBV6-5 with TRBJ1-4; no clear D gene. This CDR3 contains 14 residues. Germline CDR1 reads MNHEY; CDR2 reads SVGAGI. V shed 6 bases and J shed 5 bases, with 13 bases lying between them. The CDR3 loop reads CASRIDGRNEKLFF. CDR3 DNA: TGTGCCAGCAGGATTGACGGGAGAAATGAAAAACTGTTTTTT.

The chain joins TRBV6-5 to TRBJ1-2; 7 positions match TRBD1. CDR3 length equals 14 residues. Trimming at V came to 6 bases and at J to 2 bases, leaving 6 bases not matched to a gene. Per the germline V gene, CDR1 is MNHEY and CDR2 is SVGAGI. For the CDR3, the DNA is TGTGCCAGCAGCCGACAGGGTTCCAACTATGGCTACACCTTC. This gives the protein CASSRQGSNYGYTF.

This sequence joins TRBV4-1 and TRBJ2-3; 12 bases map to TRBD1. J was trimmed by 1 base and V by 2 bases; bases with no gene match: 7. This CDR3 is built from 18 residues. Germline V gene sequence: CDR1 MGHRA, CDR2 YSYEKL. The CDR3 coding sequence is TGCGCCAGCAGCCAACCACTCGGGACAGGGGGCCGCACAGATACGCAGTATTTT. This sequence encodes CASSQPLGTGGRTDTQYF.